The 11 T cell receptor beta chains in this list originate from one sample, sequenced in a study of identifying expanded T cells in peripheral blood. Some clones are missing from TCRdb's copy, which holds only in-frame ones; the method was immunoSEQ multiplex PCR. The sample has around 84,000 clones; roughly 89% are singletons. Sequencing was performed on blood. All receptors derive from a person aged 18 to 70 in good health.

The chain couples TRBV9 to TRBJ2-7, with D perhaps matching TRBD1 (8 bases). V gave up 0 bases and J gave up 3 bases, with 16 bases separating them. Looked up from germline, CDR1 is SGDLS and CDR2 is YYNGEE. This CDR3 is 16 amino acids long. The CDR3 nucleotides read TGTGCCAGCAGCGTAGAAGCGGGACAGGCGTACTACGAGCAGTACTTC. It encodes CASSVEAGQAYYEQYF.

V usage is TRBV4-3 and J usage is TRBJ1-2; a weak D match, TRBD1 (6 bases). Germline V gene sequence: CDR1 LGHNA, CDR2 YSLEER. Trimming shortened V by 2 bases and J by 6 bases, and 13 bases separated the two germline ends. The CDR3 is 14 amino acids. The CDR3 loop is CASSQPGQRHGYTF. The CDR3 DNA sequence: TGCGCCAGCAGCCAACCGGGACAACGCCATGGCTACACCTTC.

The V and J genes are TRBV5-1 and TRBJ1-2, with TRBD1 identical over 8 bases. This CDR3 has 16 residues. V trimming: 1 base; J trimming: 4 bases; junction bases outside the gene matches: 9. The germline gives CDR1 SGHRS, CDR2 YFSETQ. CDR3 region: CASSLMTGELRYGYTF. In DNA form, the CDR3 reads TGCGCCAGCAGCTTGATGACAGGGGAACTTCGCTATGGCTACACCTTC.

DNA for the CDR3: TGTGCCAGCAGCTCGATTACTTTAGACAGTAGCAATCAGCCCCAGCATTTT. Translating gives CASSSITLDSSNQPQHF. The gene calls are TRBV7-9 and TRBJ1-5, with D possibly TRBD1 on 5 matching bases. In germline, CDR1 is SEHNR, CDR2 FQNEAQ (reference sequence). The CDR3 has 17 amino acids. V dropped 4 bases and J dropped 0 bases, with 16 bases sitting between them.

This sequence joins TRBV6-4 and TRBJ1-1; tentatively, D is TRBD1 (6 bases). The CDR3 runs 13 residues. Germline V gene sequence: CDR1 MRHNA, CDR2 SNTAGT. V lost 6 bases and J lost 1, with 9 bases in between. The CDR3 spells CASRSQGNTEAFF. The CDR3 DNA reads TGTGCCAGCAGATCACAGGGGAACACTGAAGCTTTCTTT.

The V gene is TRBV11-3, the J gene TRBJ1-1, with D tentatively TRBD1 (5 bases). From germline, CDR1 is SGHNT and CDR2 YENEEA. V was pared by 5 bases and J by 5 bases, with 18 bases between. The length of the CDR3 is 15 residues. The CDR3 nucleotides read TGTGCCAGCAGCCTCGACCCCGGGGGTTGGACTGAAGCTTTCTTT. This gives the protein CASSLDPGGWTEAFF.

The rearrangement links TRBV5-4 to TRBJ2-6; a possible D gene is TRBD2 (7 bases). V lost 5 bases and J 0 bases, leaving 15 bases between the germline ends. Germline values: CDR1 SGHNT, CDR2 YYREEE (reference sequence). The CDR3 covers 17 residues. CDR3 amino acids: CASREGGSHSGANVLTF. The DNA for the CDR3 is TGTGCCAGCAGGGAGGGGGGGTCCCACTCTGGGGCCAACGTCCTGACTTTC.

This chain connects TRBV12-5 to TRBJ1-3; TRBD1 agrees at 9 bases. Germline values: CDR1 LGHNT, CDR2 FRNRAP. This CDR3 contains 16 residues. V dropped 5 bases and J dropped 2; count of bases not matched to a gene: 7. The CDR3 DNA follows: TGTGCTAGTGGTGGATCAGACAGGGGGGCTGGAAACACCATATATTTT. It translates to CASGGSDRGAGNTIYF.

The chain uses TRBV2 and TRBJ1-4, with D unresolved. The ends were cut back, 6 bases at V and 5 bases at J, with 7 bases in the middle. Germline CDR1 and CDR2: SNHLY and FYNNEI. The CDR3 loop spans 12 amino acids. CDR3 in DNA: TGTGCCAGCAGGCTGAACAATGAAAAACTGTTTTTT. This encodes CASRLNNEKLFF.

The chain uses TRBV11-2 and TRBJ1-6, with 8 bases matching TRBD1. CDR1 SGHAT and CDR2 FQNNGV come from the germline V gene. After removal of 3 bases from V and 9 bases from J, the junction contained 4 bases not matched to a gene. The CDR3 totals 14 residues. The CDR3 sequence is CASSLGTGTSPLHF. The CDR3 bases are TGTGCCAGCAGCTTGGGGACAGGAACTTCACCCCTCCACTTT.

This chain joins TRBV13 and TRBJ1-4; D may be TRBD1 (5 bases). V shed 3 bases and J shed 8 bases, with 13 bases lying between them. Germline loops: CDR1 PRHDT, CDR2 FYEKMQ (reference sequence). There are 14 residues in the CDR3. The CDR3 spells CASSFFQGREKLFF. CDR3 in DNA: TGTGCCAGCAGCTTTTTTCAGGGACGGGAAAAACTGTTTTTT.